This TCR beta chain was observed in a study of T cell changes during pregnancy in multiple sclerosis. Assay used: immunoSEQ multiplex PCR; TCRdb lists only in-frame clones, some missing. The table lists about 38,000 clones, around nine tenths of them singletons. Material: CD4+ T cells from peripheral blood mononuclear cells, obtained in the third trimester of pregnancy. This TCR derives from a female donor in good health, enrolled as a control in a pregnancy study.

The DNA of the CDR3 is TGTGCCAGCAGTCTCATGGGGCTGCCTCCCTACGAGCAGTACTTC. As protein: CASSLMGLPPYEQYF. V usage is TRBV28 and J usage is TRBJ2-7; TRBD1 is a possible D gene (5 bases). CDR1 and CDR2 from the germline V gene are MDHEN and SYDVKM. Trimming stripped 5 bases from V and 2 bases from J, with 16 bases between. The CDR3 sequence is 15 residues long.